This T cell receptor beta chain was sequenced during a study of naive and memory T cell subsets. The CDR3 has 14 residues. Germline values: CDR1 LGHNA, CDR2 YSLEER. The ends were cut back, 0 bases at V and 4 bases at J, with 7 bases in the middle. Two oligonucleotides, mixed equimolar, formed the beta constant-region primer covering TRBC1 and TRBC2. Nested alpha and beta constant-region primers with the SP2 primer drove four PCR rounds on ligated cDNA. An oligonucleotide with the SP2 primer and a 12-nucleotide UMI was ligated to the cDNA 3' end. TCRdb passed the UMI-ligation and nested PCR reads through MiXCR, listing each CDR3 protein once. The sample lists 98,000 or so distinct CDR3 sequences, about 15% occurring once. This clonotype was seen repeatedly, ten times or more. Its antigen is undetermined. General study results and limits: Possibly reflecting memory cells re-expressing CD45RA, a few larger clonotypes occurred in naive repertoires, especially CD8. Expression changes during T cell differentiation may affect RNA-based TCR counts.

Overnight CMV lysate stimulation of fresh PBMCs defined donor CMV status by CD4+ IFNgamma. The source is a human donor in good health. The genes are TRBV4-3 and TRBJ1-5; no clear D. Sequencing used naive CD8+ T cells from blood. The CDR3 coding sequence is TGCGCCAGCAGCCAAGATTATCGGAATCAGCCCCAGCATTTT. The encoded protein is CASSQDYRNQPQHF.